These 21 T cell receptor beta chains originate from one sample sequenced in a study of T cell changes during pregnancy in multiple sclerosis. Repertoires were generated with immunoSEQ multiplex PCR, while TCRdb's copy carries only in-frame clones and drops some. Of more than 45,000 clones listed, 92% were seen once; the top ten hold approximately 0.6%. The sample was CD4+ T cells from peripheral blood mononuclear cells, taken after pregnancy. The source is a female donor with multiple sclerosis, enrolled in a pregnancy study.

CDR3 DNA: TGTGCCCGGGCGGGGGGCGGGACCGGGGAGCTGTTTTTT. This codes for CARAGGGTGELFF. The chain is built from TRBV30 and TRBJ2-2, with 8 bases fitting TRBD2. Germline V lookup: CDR1 GTSNPN, CDR2 SVGIG (reference sequence). The V segment lost 8 bases and the J segment 5 bases; nucleotides outside the gene matches: 7. This CDR3 spans 13 amino acids.

The DNA of the CDR3 is TGTGCCAGCAGCGGTCCGGGGGGGCCCTACAATGAGCAGTTCTTC. This encodes CASSGPGGPYNEQFF. This sequence joins TRBV9 and TRBJ2-1, with 8 positions matching TRBD2. The CDR3 runs 15 residues. CDR1 SGDLS and CDR2 YYNGEE come from the germline V gene. Trimming at V came to 3 bases and at J to 2 bases, leaving 4 bases not matched to a gene.

The chain couples TRBV30 to TRBJ1-3; D gene uncertain. The V end lost 1 base, the J end lost 4 bases, and 5 bases lay between the germline ends. CDR1 GTSNPN and CDR2 SVGIG come from the germline V gene (reference sequence). The CDR3 covers 12 residues. The chain's CDR3 is CAWSAVGNTIYF. CDR3 sequence (DNA): TGTGCCTGGAGTGCCGTGGGAAACACCATATATTTT.

This chain uses TRBV18 with TRBJ1-6, with D possibly TRBD1 on 6 matching bases. The length of the CDR3 is 14 residues. V shed 3 bases and J shed 8 bases, with 11 bases lying between them. Germline lookup yields CDR1 KGHSH and CDR2 LQKENI. The CDR3 nucleotides read TGTGCCAGCTCACCGGGGGGGGCGGATTCACCCCTCCACTTT. This sequence encodes CASSPGGADSPLHF.

The rearrangement links TRBV27 to TRBJ1-2, with 7 bases matching TRBD1. In germline, CDR1 is MNHEY, CDR2 SMNVEV (reference sequence). Trimming at V came to 2 bases and at J to 0 bases, leaving 3 bases not matched to a gene. The CDR3 runs to 15 residues. The CDR3 DNA is TGTGCCAGCAGTTTAGAGGGGGCTGCTAACTATGGCTACACCTTC. Amino acid sequence: CASSLEGAANYGYTF.

The chain employs TRBV4-3 and TRBJ1-2; no clear D gene. The V gene's germline CDR1 is LGHNA and CDR2 YSLEER. The CDR3 is made up of 13 amino acids. The V and J ends lost 1 base and 4 bases respectively, with 7 bases between them. The CDR3 loop reads CASSQVPRYGYTF. DNA of the CDR3: TGCGCCAGCAGCCAAGTTCCTCGCTATGGCTACACCTTC.

The chain is built from TRBV6-5 and TRBJ2-5, with D tentatively TRBD2 (5 bases). Trimming removed 2 bases from V and 2 bases from J, with 15 bases in between. Germline loops: CDR1 MNHEY, CDR2 SVGAGI. This CDR3 contains 16 residues. The CDR3 DNA is TGTGCCAGCAGTTACGATTGGTTCGGGGAGCAAGAGACCCAGTACTTC. Residues: CASSYDWFGEQETQYF.

This chain joins TRBV11-3 and TRBJ1-2; 11 bases agree with TRBD1. V lost 3 bases and J lost 1; bases outside the gene matches: 7. The CDR3 is 17 amino acids. In germline, CDR1 is SGHNT, CDR2 YENEEA. The CDR3 nucleotides are TGTGCCAGCAGCTTCTCCGGGACAGGGGGTTATAACTATGGCTACACCTTC. Protein sequence: CASSFSGTGGYNYGYTF.

This sequence joins TRBV16 and TRBJ1-2; TRBD1 might be the D (5 bases). The CDR3 contains 13 residues. Trimming cost V 5 bases and J 6 bases, with 13 bases left between them. Germline V gene sequence: CDR1 KGHSY, CDR2 FQNENV. CDR3 sequence reads: CASSGDSLHGYTF. CDR3 nucleotides: TGTGCCAGCAGCGGAGACAGCCTACATGGCTACACCTTC.

The chain has TRBV7-2 and TRBJ1-5; D is ambiguous. Germline CDR1 SGHTA, CDR2 FQGNSA. Trimming left V 1 base short and J 1 base short, with 11 bases between. This CDR3 is 16 amino acids long. The CDR3 coding sequence is TGTGCCAGCAGCTTAGACTGGGGAGGAAGCAATCAGCCCCAGCATTTT. As protein: CASSLDWGGSNQPQHF.

V is TRBV2 and J is TRBJ1-5, with D unclear. The V gene's germline CDR1 is SNHLY and CDR2 FYNNEI. Trimming shortened V by 4 bases and J by 6 bases, and 7 bases separated the two germline ends. This CDR3 has 12 residues. CDR3 loop: CASSGGFQPQHF. CDR3 nucleotide sequence: TGTGCCAGCAGTGGAGGGTTTCAGCCCCAGCATTTT.

The chain employs TRBV18 and TRBJ2-1; 9 positions match TRBD1. This CDR3 comprises 15 residues. V was pared by 6 bases and J by 3 bases, with 6 bases of the junction left unmatched. CDR1 is KGHSH, CDR2 LQKENI, per germline. The CDR3 loop reads CASSLGQGLYNEQFF. The CDR3 DNA follows: TGTGCCAGCTCCCTGGGACAGGGTCTCTACAATGAGCAGTTCTTC.

The chain is built from TRBV10-2 and TRBJ1-2, with D possibly matching TRBD1 (5 bases). Germline values: CDR1 WSHSY, CDR2 SAAADI. Trimming cost V 0 bases and J 6 bases, with 8 bases left between them. The CDR3 consists of 13 residues. CDR3 residues: CASSESRQHGYTF. The DNA of the CDR3 is TGCGCCAGCAGTGAGTCGAGACAGCATGGCTACACCTTC.

V and J are TRBV11-3 and TRBJ1-1; D ambiguous. The V end lost 5 bases, the J end lost 1 base, and 8 bases lay between the germline ends. Germline CDR1 and CDR2: SGHNT and YENEEA. The CDR3 sequence is 13 residues long. The CDR3 is CASSTSSNTEAFF. The CDR3 nucleotides read TGTGCCAGCAGCACAAGTTCGAACACTGAAGCTTTCTTT. The variable domain in full, completed from reference TRBV11-3 and TRBJ1-1, reads EAGVVQSPRYKIIEKKQPVAFWCNPISGHNTLYWYLQNLGQGPELLIRYENEEAVDDSQLPKDRFSAERLKGVDSTLKIQPAELGDSAVYLCASSTSSNTEAFFGQGTRLTVV.

The chain combines TRBV4-2 with TRBJ1-5; a possible D gene is TRBD1 (5 bases). The CDR3 totals 13 residues. The germline CDR1 and CDR2 sequences are LGHNA and YNFKEQ. V shed 6 bases and J shed 5 bases, with 11 bases lying between them. CDR3 residues: CASRGGADQPQHF. CDR3 in DNA: TGTGCCAGCAGGGGCGGGGCTGATCAGCCCCAGCATTTT.

This chain joins TRBV11-2 and TRBJ2-7; 7 positions agree with TRBD2. The CDR3 is 15 residues long. Unmatched junction bases numbered 3, after V lost 1 base and J lost 0 bases. Germline V gene sequence: CDR1 SGHAT, CDR2 FQNNGV. CDR3 DNA: TGTGCCAGCAGCTTAGCCCGGGGGGTCTCCTACGAGCAGTACTTC. Encoded protein: CASSLARGVSYEQYF.

The rearrangement uses TRBV7-8 and TRBJ1-2, with no clear D. Per germline, CDR1 SGHVS and CDR2 FQNEAQ. The CDR3 loop spans 14 amino acids. V lost 1 base and J lost 4, with 10 bases in between. CDR3 bases: TGTGCCAGCAGCTTAGGAGCGGCGGGCTATGGCTACACCTTC. This gives the protein CASSLGAAGYGYTF.

This CDR3 is CATSRGGTGSTDTQYF. The CDR3 DNA sequence: TGTGCCACCAGCAGAGGCGGGACAGGATCCACAGATACGCAGTATTTT. V gene TRBV15 combines with J gene TRBJ2-3; 8 bases map to TRBD1. V gave up 1 base and J gave up 2 bases; unmatched junction bases: 5. Germline assignment: CDR1 LNHNV and CDR2 YYDKDF (reference sequence). The CDR3 is 16 amino acids.

This chain connects TRBV6-5 to TRBJ1-3; TRBD1 matches 7 bases. J gave up 0 bases and V 5 bases, and 4 bases lay outside the gene matches. Germline CDR1 MNHEY, CDR2 SVGAGI. The length of the CDR3 is 15 residues. Here the CDR3 DNA reads TGTGCCAGCAGTCTACAGGGGTCCTCTGGAAACACCATATATTTT. Protein sequence: CASSLQGSSGNTIYF.

The rearrangement uses TRBV20-1 and TRBJ2-7, with D unclear. CDR1 and CDR2 (germline): DFQATT, SNEGSKA (reference sequence). The CDR3 contains 11 residues. V was shortened by 3 bases and J by 5 bases, with 8 bases between the two germline ends. DNA of the CDR3: TGCAGTGCTAGTAGTTTCGACGAGCAGTACTTC. Its protein is CSASSFDEQYF.

V is TRBV7-2 and J is TRBJ2-5; the match to TRBD1 covers 8 bases. In germline, CDR1 is SGHTA, CDR2 FQGNSA. V was clipped by 5 bases and J by 8 bases; unmatched bases: 16. This CDR3 comprises 16 residues. This CDR3 reads CASSPRDRNDKRTQYF. DNA of the CDR3: TGTGCCAGCAGCCCCCGGGACAGGAACGATAAGAGAACCCAGTACTTC.